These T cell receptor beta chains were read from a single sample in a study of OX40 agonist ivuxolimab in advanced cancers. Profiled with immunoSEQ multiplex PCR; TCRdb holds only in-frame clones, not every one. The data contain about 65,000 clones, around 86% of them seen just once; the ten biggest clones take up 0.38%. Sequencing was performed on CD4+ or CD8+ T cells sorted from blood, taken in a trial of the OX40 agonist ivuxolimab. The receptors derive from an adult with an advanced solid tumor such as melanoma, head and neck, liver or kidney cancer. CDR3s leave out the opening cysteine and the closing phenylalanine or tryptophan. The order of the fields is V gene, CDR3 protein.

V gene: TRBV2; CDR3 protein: ASSGAGGLRGELF
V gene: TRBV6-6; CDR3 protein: ASSMGQGYNQPQH
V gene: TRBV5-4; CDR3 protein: ASSLMTGGGSPLH
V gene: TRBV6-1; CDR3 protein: ASSPAYEQY
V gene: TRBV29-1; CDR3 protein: SVAAGAYGYT
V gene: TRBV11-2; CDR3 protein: ASSLAPSQTSGNTIY
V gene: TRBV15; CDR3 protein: ATSRVFRRNTGELF
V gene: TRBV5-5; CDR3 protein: ASSLAPGPTRTNEKLF
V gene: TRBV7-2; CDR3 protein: ASSSRSGGATEAF
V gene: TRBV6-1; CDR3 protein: ASSEGSSTLYEQY
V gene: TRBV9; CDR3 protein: ASSPPRGVGVYEQY
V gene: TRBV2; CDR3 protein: ATGIRGQETQY
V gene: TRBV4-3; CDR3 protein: ASSPRGGEQF
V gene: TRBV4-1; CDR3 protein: ASSQGRGGSSYNEQF
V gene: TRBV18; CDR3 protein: ASSPRSDTEAF
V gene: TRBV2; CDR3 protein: ASSDWRGQGWYEQY
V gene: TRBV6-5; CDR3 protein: ASSPRTGVVEQY
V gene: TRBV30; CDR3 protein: AWSVGLGRESNQPQH
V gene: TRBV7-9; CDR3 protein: ASSPSASFILLGTEAF
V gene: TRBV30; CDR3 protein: AWDGQGSRKQY
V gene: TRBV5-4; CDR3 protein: ASTFGGSGGATYNEQF
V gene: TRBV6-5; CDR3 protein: ASSYMAEQF
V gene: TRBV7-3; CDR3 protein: ASSLAGGARGDTQY
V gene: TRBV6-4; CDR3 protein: ASRRDPFTGELF
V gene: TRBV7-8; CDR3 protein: ASSSTGDSYT
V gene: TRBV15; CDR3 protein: ATSRGTSGGADTQY
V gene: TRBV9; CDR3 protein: ASSVRSRVTEAF
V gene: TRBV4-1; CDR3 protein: ASSQQLAGGSNEQF
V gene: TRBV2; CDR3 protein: ASSAYRDPVSRATIY
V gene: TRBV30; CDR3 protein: AGLPGLAVQETQY
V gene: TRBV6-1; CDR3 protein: ASRPATDNSPLH